The 2 T cell receptor beta chains in this list originate from one sample, sequenced in a study of blood T cells in healthy people across ages. PCR was performed a second time for roughly 7 to 11 cycles using a sample-barcoded 5' primer and a J-beta primer mix. TCRdb ran MiXCR on the 5' RACE reads and lists one entry per CDR3 protein. The sample holds 800,000 to 900,000 distinct CDR3 sequences; approximately 67% are singletons and the top ten take around a quarter. The source material was blood. The receptors here all came from a man aged 25-45 years in good health.

This clonotype appeared a single time. The rearrangement joins TRBV28 to TRBJ2-7, with TRBD2 identical over 9 bases. Trimming cost V 4 bases and J 0 bases; bases outside gene matches: 4. Germline values: CDR1 MDHEN, CDR2 SYDVKM. This CDR3 has 15 residues. The CDR3 DNA reads as TGTGCCAGCAGTTACTCTAGCGGGGTCTCCTACGAGCAGTACTTC. Its translation is CASSYSSGVSYEQYF.

This clonotype was counted a few times. The chain has TRBV20-1 and TRBJ2-3, with a tentative D call TRBD2 (5 bases). V shed 7 bases and J shed 1 base, with 12 bases lying between them. This CDR3 has 13 residues. CDR1 and CDR2 (germline): DFQATT, SNEGSKA (reference sequence). CDR3 amino acids: CSGAGGRTDTQYF. The CDR3 DNA follows: TGCAGTGGTGCGGGCGGCCGCACAGATACGCAGTATTTT.